These T cell receptor beta chains were read from a single sample in a study of radiotherapy plus CTLA-4 blockade in lung cancer. TCRdb's copy holds only in-frame clones and misses some; the assay was immunoSEQ multiplex PCR. The sample has fewer than 50,000 clones; around 63% are singletons. Sequencing used peripheral blood, obtained from a patient treated with radiotherapy plus ipilimumab. Receptors were obtained from a human donor with non-small cell lung cancer who had a partial response to radiotherapy plus ipilimumab. The CDR3 runs from the conserved cysteine through the conserved F or W. The D gene is left open where the match is weak. The size field is filled for only some rows; it gives once, few, many or a size class.

d_call j_call v_call clone_size cdr3_aa cdr3_nt
. TRBJ1-1 TRBV9 . CASSVGTWNTEAFF TGTGCCAGCAGCGTAGGGACATGGAACACTGAAGCTTTCTTT
TRBD2 TRBJ2-3 TRBV13 once CASSRTSGLTDTQYF TGTGCCAGCAGCCGGACTAGCGGGCTCACAGATACGCAGTATTTT
. TRBJ2-7 TRBV6-1 . CASSVGQNYEQYF TGTGCCAGCAGTGTCGGACAGAACTACGAGCAGTACTTC
. TRBJ1-1 TRBV11-2 once CASSLTDMNTEAFF TGTGCCAGCAGCTTAACAGATATGAACACTGAAGCTTTCTTT
. TRBJ1-3 TRBV25-1 . CASRLHGDTIYF TGTGCCAGCAGACTACACGGAGACACCATATATTTT
. TRBJ1-1 TRBV7-9 . CASSSGSLRMTVMTTEAFF TGTGCCAGCAGTTCCGGGTCGCTAAGGATGACGGTAATGACCACTGAAGCTTTCTTT
. TRBJ1-1 TRBV2 . CAVQAGSGAEAFF TGTGCCGTCCAGGCGGGGAGTGGCGCTGAAGCTTTCTTT
. TRBJ1-5 TRBV5-8 few CASCREPQNQPQHF TGTGCCAGCTGCCGGGAACCACAAAATCAGCCCCAGCATTTT
. TRBJ1-1 TRBV6-5 few CASSELGSTEAFF TGTGCCAGCAGTGAATTGGGCTCAACTGAAGCTTTCTTT
TRBD1 TRBJ2-2 TRBV9 . CASSVDGRRWGQDGTGELFF TGTGCCAGCAGCGTAGACGGCCGGAGATGGGGACAGGACGGCACCGGGGAGCTGTTTTTT
. TRBJ2-3 TRBV15 . CATSTLEDTQYF TGTGCCACCAGCACCTTAGAGGATACGCAGTATTTT